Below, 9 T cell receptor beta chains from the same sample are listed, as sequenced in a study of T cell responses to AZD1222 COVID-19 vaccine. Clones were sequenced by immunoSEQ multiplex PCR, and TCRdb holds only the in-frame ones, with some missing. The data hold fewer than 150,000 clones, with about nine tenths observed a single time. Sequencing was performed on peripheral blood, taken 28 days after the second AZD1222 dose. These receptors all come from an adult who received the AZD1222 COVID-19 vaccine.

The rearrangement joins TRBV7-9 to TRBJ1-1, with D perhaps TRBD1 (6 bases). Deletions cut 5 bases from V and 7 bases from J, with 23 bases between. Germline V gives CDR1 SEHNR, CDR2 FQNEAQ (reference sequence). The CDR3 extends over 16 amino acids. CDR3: CASSPRGGGGGLEAFF. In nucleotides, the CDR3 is TGTGCCAGCAGCCCTAGGGGAGGAGGGGGAGGACTTGAAGCTTTCTTT.

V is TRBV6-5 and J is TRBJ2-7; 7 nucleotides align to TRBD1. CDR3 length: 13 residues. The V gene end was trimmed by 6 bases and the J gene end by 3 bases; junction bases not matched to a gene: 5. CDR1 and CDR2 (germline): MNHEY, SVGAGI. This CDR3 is CASRRQGRYEQYF. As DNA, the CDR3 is TGTGCCAGCAGGAGACAGGGCCGCTACGAGCAGTACTTC.

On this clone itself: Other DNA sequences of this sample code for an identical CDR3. In DNA, the CDR3 is TGCGCCAGCAGCTTAACCGGGGCCTCGAATGAAAAACTGTTTTTT. This sequence encodes CASSLTGASNEKLFF. The chain uses TRBV5-1 and TRBJ1-4, with D possibly matching TRBD1 (5 bases). Germline V gene data show CDR1 as SGHRS and CDR2 as YFSETQ. The CDR3 consists of 15 residues. V was shortened by 2 bases and J by 5 bases, with 13 bases between the two germline ends.

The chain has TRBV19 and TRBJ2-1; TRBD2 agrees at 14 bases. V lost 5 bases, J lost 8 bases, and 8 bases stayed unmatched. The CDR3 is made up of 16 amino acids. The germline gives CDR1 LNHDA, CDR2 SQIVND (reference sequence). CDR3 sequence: CASSPGLAGVNDEQFF. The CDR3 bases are TGTGCCAGTAGTCCGGGACTAGCGGGAGTGAATGATGAGCAGTTCTTC.

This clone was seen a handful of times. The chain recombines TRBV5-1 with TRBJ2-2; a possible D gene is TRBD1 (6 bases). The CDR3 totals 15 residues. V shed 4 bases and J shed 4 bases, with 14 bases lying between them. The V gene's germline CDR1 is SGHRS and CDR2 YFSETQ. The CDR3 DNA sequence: TGCGCCAGCAGCCCCTCGACAGGCACCACCGGGGAGCTGTTTTTT. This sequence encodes CASSPSTGTTGELFF.

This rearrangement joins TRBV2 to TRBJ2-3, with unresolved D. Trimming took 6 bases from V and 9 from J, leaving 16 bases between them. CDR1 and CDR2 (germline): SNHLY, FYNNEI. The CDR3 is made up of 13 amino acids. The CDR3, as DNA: TGTGCCAGCAGACCGGACCCCCAGAGAACGCAGTATTTT. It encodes CASRPDPQRTQYF.

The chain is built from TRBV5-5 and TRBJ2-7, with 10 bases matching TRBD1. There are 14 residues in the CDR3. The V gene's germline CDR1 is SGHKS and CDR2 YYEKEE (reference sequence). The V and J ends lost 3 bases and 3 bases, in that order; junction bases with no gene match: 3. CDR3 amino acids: CASSSRTGGYEQYF. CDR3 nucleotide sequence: TGTGCCAGCAGCTCCAGGACAGGGGGCTACGAGCAGTACTTC.

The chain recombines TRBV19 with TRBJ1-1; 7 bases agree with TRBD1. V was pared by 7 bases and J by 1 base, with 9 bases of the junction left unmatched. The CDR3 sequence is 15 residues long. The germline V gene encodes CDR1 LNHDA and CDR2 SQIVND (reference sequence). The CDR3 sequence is CASISPGQTNTEAFF. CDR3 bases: TGTGCCAGTATTAGCCCGGGACAGACGAACACTGAAGCTTTCTTT.

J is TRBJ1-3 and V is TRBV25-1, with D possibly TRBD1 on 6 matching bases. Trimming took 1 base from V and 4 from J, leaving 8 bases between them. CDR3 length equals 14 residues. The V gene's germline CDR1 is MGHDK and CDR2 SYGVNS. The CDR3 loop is CASSEWGAGNTIYF. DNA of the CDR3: TGTGCCAGCAGTGAATGGGGGGCCGGAAACACCATATATTTT.